What follows describes a single T cell receptor (beta chain). As yet, its antigen is unknown. This sample is part of a study of glioma-infiltrating T cells after dendritic cell vaccination. Overall study: Three intradermal dendritic cell vaccine injections were given every two weeks.

V lost 7 bases to trimming and J lost 5 bases, with 14 bases between them. Germline V lookup: CDR1 LNHDA, CDR2 SQIVND (reference sequence). The CDR3 extends over 13 amino acids. Method: immunoSEQ multiplex PCR; TCRdb's copy keeps in-frame clones and lacks some. In the table there are approximately 82,000 clones, around 90% of which are singletons. Points from the study as a whole: Few patients contributed both blood and tumor specimens.

This receptor was taken from a human donor with glioblastoma. The sample was blood, taken before dendritic cell vaccination. V is TRBV19 and J is TRBJ2-5; perhaps TRBD2 as D (6 bases). The CDR3 coding sequence is TGTGCCAGTACTGGGGGAGGTAGGGAGACCCAGTACTTC. Protein product: CASTGGGRETQYF.